A single sample gave rise to the 20 T cell receptor beta chains below, sequenced in a study of cytomegalovirus exposure and HLA in healthy donors. Libraries were prepared by immunoSEQ multiplex PCR; TCRdb keeps only in-frame clonotypes and omits some of them. Here the sample spans 110,000 to 150,000 clones, about 94% being singletons. Specimen: PBMCs. Source of these receptors: a young man in good health and CMV-seropositive.

This chain uses TRBV11-2 with TRBJ2-1; 11 positions agree with TRBD1. The germline V gene has CDR1 SGHAT and CDR2 FQNNGV. The CDR3 contains 15 residues. The trim removed 4 bases at V and 3 bases at J, leaving 2 bases unmatched. The CDR3 spells CASSSGTGGYNEQFF. The CDR3 DNA reads TGTGCCAGCAGCTCCGGGACAGGGGGCTACAATGAGCAGTTCTTC.

The chain is built from TRBV2 and TRBJ2-3; 9 nucleotides align to TRBD2. There are 14 residues in the CDR3. Trimming cost V 6 bases and J 7 bases; bases outside gene matches: 8. Germline CDR1 is SNHLY and CDR2 is FYNNEI. The CDR3 nucleotides are TGTGCCAGCAGCGGGGTTAGCGGGAGTTATACGCAGTATTTT. It yields the protein CASSGVSGSYTQYF.

The chain is built from TRBV27 and TRBJ2-7, with 14 positions matching TRBD2. Unmatched junction bases numbered 20, after V lost 1 base and J lost 3 bases. The CDR3 sequence is 22 residues long. Germline values: CDR1 MNHEY, CDR2 SMNVEV (reference sequence). The CDR3 is CASSLWGGTPGLAGDWGYEQYF. The DNA of the CDR3 is TGTGCCAGCAGTTTATGGGGTGGAACCCCGGGACTAGCGGGAGATTGGGGCTACGAGCAGTACTTC.

V is TRBV6-6 and J is TRBJ2-1; 7 bases agree with TRBD2. CDR1 MNHNY and CDR2 SVGAGI come from the germline V gene (reference sequence). CDR3 length: 14 residues. V shed 9 bases and J 2 bases; nucleotides not matched to a gene: 7. This chain's CDR3 is CASGASGTYNEQFF. The DNA for the CDR3 is TGTGCCAGTGGGGCTAGCGGAACCTACAATGAGCAGTTCTTC.

The V gene is TRBV11-2, the J gene TRBJ2-7; 7 bases agree with TRBD1. V gave up 3 bases and J gave up 6 bases; unmatched junction bases: 8. Germline V gene data show CDR1 as SGHAT and CDR2 as FQNNGV. The CDR3 consists of 14 residues. CDR3 residues: CASSLTGWTREQYF. Written as DNA, the CDR3 is TGTGCCAGCAGCTTGACAGGGTGGACTCGCGAGCAGTACTTC.

The rearrangement uses TRBV5-1 and TRBJ2-5; maybe TRBD1 (5 bases). The CDR3 totals 14 residues. Germline CDR1 and CDR2: SGHRS and YFSETQ. Deletions cut 4 bases from V and 0 bases from J, with 10 bases between. In DNA form, the CDR3 reads TGCGCCAGCAGCCTCCTGACAGACCAAGAGACCCAGTACTTC. Protein product: CASSLLTDQETQYF.

The rearrangement uses TRBV6-1 and TRBJ2-2; 12 nucleotides align to TRBD1. CDR1 is MNHNS and CDR2 is SASEGT in the germline V gene. The CDR3 has 15 amino acids. With 7 bases clipped from V and 6 bases from J, the junction kept 6 bases outside the gene matches. In DNA form, the CDR3 reads TGTGCCAGCAAACGCGGGACAGGGGGCCCCGGGGAGCTGTTTTTT. This encodes CASKRGTGGPGELFF.

The rearrangement joins TRBV27 to TRBJ2-3; 9 bases line up with TRBD2. Germline CDR1 is MNHEY and CDR2 is SMNVEV (reference sequence). Trimming cost V 7 bases and J 1 base; bases outside gene matches: 6. The CDR3 sequence is 15 residues long. CDR3 nucleotides: TGTGCCAGCAAGGATAGCGGGAGTGGCACAGATACGCAGTATTTT. This codes for CASKDSGSGTDTQYF.

CDR3 sequence reads: CASSRLPGQGSYNEQFF. The CDR3 DNA reads TGCGCCAGCAGCCGGCTACCGGGACAGGGATCCTACAATGAGCAGTTCTTC. The chain links TRBV4-1 to TRBJ2-1, with TRBD1 matching over 9 bases. The CDR3 runs 17 residues. Trimming at V came to 4 bases and at J to 1 base, leaving 8 bases not matched to a gene. In germline, CDR1 is MGHRA, CDR2 YSYEKL.

This clone was counted ten times or more. J is TRBJ2-3 and V is TRBV30; a possible D gene is TRBD1 (5 bases). V dropped 0 bases and J dropped 6 bases, with 13 bases sitting between them. Germline values: CDR1 GTSNPN, CDR2 SVGIG (reference sequence). The CDR3 has 14 amino acids. The CDR3 region has the DNA TGTGCCTGGAGTGTGTCAGGGTTTGGGGATACGCAGTATTTT. This sequence encodes CAWSVSGFGDTQYF.

The chain joins TRBV19 to TRBJ1-2, with D hard to call. Germline V CDR1 and CDR2: LNHDA, SQIVND (reference sequence). The germline V and J ends were trimmed by 5 bases and 5 bases, with 9 bases remaining between them. CDR3 length: 12 residues. In nucleotides, the CDR3 is TGTGCCAGTAGTCGCGGGGAGTATGGCTACACCTTC. Its protein is CASSRGEYGYTF.

This chain connects TRBV12-1 to TRBJ2-7; the listed D gene, TRBD1, was not tested against the DNA. TRBV12-1 represents a pseudogene. This CDR3 comprises 19 residues. Here the CDR3 reads CASSFDPCPTGGVKHEQYF. As DNA, the CDR3 is TGTGCCAGCAGCTTTGACCCGTGCCCTACAGGGGGCGTCAAGCACGAGCAGTACTTC.

The rearrangement links TRBV5-4 to TRBJ2-3; the match to TRBD2 covers 11 bases. V gave up 4 bases and J gave up 1 base; unmatched junction bases: 11. The CDR3 runs to 18 residues. Germline CDR1 SGHNT, CDR2 YYREEE (reference sequence). CDR3 DNA sequence: TGTGCCAGCAGCCCTGGGACTAGCGGCACCCTGGGCACAGATACGCAGTATTTT. This gives the protein CASSPGTSGTLGTDTQYF.

The chain has TRBV6-1 and TRBJ2-7; 9 nucleotides match TRBD2. The V gene end was trimmed by 2 bases and the J gene end by 4 bases; junction bases not matched to a gene: 9. The CDR3 is 16 amino acids. Germline V gene lookup returns CDR1 MNHNS and CDR2 SASEGT. In nucleotides, the CDR3 is TGTGCCAGCAGTGAACAAGATATAGCGGGAGAATACGAGCAGTACTTC. Its translation: CASSEQDIAGEYEQYF.

The chain combines TRBV7-8 with TRBJ2-1; 7 bases align to TRBD2. The germline CDR1 and CDR2 sequences are SGHVS and FQNEAQ. V gave up 5 bases and J gave up 7 bases; unmatched junction bases: 8. There are 14 residues in the CDR3. CDR3 DNA sequence: TGTGCCAGCAGCCCCAGACTAGCTGTGAATGAGCAGTTCTTC. It translates to CASSPRLAVNEQFF.

The chain couples TRBV19 to TRBJ1-2; TRBD1 might be the D (5 bases). The length of the CDR3 is 13 residues. Germline values: CDR1 LNHDA, CDR2 SQIVND (reference sequence). Trimming took off 2 bases at V and 4 bases at J, with 8 bases between the two ends. CDR3 amino acids: CASSIRDSYGYTF. In DNA, the CDR3 is TGTGCCAGTAGTATACGGGACTCCTATGGCTACACCTTC.

The chain carries TRBV19 and TRBJ2-1; a weak D match, TRBD2 (6 bases). CDR3 size: 13 residues. CDR1 is LNHDA, CDR2 SQIVND, per germline (reference sequence). V shed 7 bases and J shed 3 bases, with 10 bases lying between them. The CDR3 region is CASTPGLYNEQFF. DNA of the CDR3: TGTGCCAGTACTCCGGGACTCTACAATGAGCAGTTCTTC.

This clone came up once. This rearrangement joins TRBV30 to TRBJ2-5; D is undetermined. The CDR3 sequence is 13 residues long. Germline lookup yields CDR1 GTSNPN and CDR2 SVGIG (reference sequence). The ends were cut back, 0 bases at V and 5 bases at J, with 10 bases in the middle. CDR3 sequence (DNA): TGTGCCTGGAGTGTACGTTTGAGGGAGACCCAGTACTTC. The encoded protein is CAWSVRLRETQYF.

The chain has TRBV5-1 and TRBJ2-7; D is ambiguous. The V end was cut by 1 base, the J end by 4 bases, with 15 bases between. CDR3 length: 15 amino acids. Per the germline V gene, CDR1 is SGHRS and CDR2 is YFSETQ. The CDR3 is CASSLITLGSYEQYF. In nucleotides, the CDR3 is TGCGCCAGCAGCTTGATAACACTCGGGTCGTACGAGCAGTACTTC.

This chain joins TRBV21-1 and TRBJ2-7; TRBD1 is the table's D call, not checked against the DNA. TRBV21-1 is a listed pseudogene. The CDR3 consists of 19 residues. The DNA of the CDR3 is TGTGCCAGCAGTCAAGACCCAGACAGGTGGGGAAATCCAACCTACGAGCAGTACTTC. It yields the protein CASSQDPDRWGNPTYEQYF.